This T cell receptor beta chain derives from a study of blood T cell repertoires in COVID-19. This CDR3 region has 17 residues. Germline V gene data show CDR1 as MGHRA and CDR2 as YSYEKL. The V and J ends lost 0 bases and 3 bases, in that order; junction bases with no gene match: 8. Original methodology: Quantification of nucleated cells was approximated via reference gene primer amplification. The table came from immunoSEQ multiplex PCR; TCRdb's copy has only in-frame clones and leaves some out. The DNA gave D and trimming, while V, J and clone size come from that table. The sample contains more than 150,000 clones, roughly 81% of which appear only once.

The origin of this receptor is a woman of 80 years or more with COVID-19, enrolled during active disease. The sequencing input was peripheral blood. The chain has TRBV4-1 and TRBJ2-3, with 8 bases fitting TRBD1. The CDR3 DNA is TGCGCCAGCAGCCAAGAGCCCAGACAGGGGCATACAGATACGCAGTATTTT. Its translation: CASSQEPRQGHTDTQYF.